This is a list of T cell receptor beta chains from one sample in a study of cytomegalovirus exposure and HLA in healthy donors. Data came from immunoSEQ multiplex PCR; TCRdb stores just in-frame clones and leaves some out. The sample has around 150,000 clones, approximately 71% seen once; the top ten hold around 7.7%. The material sequenced was PBMCs. Receptor source: a middle-aged woman in good health and CMV-seropositive. CDR3s include the opening cysteine and the closing phenylalanine or tryptophan. Each record gives: clone size, J gene, CDR3 length, V gene, D gene, CDR3 protein, CDR3 DNA. D genes are given only for firm matches. Part of the rows lack a size; the others show once, few, many or a class for expanded clones.

. | TRBJ2-1 | 16 | TRBV7-3 | TRBD2 | CASSPPGLAGQNEQFF | TGTGCCAGCAGCCCTCCGGGACTAGCGGGCCAGAATGAGCAGTTCTTC
once | TRBJ2-1 | 14 | TRBV10-3 | TRBD1 | CAFPTGVLADEQFF | TGTGCCTTCCCGACAGGGGTTCTTGCGGATGAGCAGTTCTTC
. | TRBJ1-5 | 14 | TRBV19 | . | CASSLRVSNQPQHF | TGTGCCAGTAGCCTGAGGGTTAGCAATCAGCCCCAGCATTTT
. | TRBJ2-2 | 15 | TRBV6-5 | TRBD1 | CASTLTGLRDGELFF | TGTGCCAGCACCTTGACAGGGCTCAGGGACGGGGAGCTGTTTTTT
. | TRBJ2-2 | 15 | TRBV5-1 | . | CASSLNRAYTGELFF | TGCGCCAGCAGCTTGAACAGGGCGTACACCGGGGAGCTGTTTTTT
. | TRBJ2-3 | 14 | TRBV2 | TRBD2 | CASSGTSGRHTQYF | TGTGCCAGCAGTGGAACTAGCGGGAGACATACGCAGTATTTT
few | TRBJ2-3 | 14 | TRBV28 | TRBD2 | CASLTSGSTDTQYF | TGTGCCAGCCTTACTAGCGGAAGCACAGATACGCAGTATTTT
few | TRBJ2-7 | 16 | TRBV7-9 | TRBD2 | CASSPGLAGAVYEQYF | TGTGCCAGCAGCCCAGGACTAGCGGGAGCAGTCTACGAGCAGTACTTC
. | TRBJ2-3 | 15 | TRBV7-2 | . | CASSSAKAFWDTQYF | TGTGCCAGCAGTTCCGCCAAAGCCTTTTGGGATACGCAGTATTTT
. | TRBJ2-3 | 13 | TRBV29-1 | TRBD2 | CSYPGGATDTQYF | TGCAGCTATCCGGGAGGAGCGACAGATACGCAGTATTTT
. | TRBJ2-1 | 16 | TRBV5-6 | TRBD1 | CASSSGTANSYNEQFF | TGTGCCAGCAGCTCTGGGACAGCCAACTCCTACAATGAGCAGTTCTTC
. | TRBJ1-4 | 15 | TRBV28 | . | CASSLAGLDREKLFF | TGTGCCAGCAGTTTAGCAGGGCTGGATCGTGAAAAACTGTTTTTT
. | TRBJ2-2 | 13 | TRBV9 | . | CASSVRGSGELFF | TGTGCCAGCAGCGTAAGAGGTAGCGGGGAGCTGTTTTTT
. | TRBJ2-5 | 15 | TRBV9 | TRBD2 | CASSVGTSGKETQYF | TGTGCCAGCAGCGTCGGGACTAGCGGAAAAGAGACCCAGTACTTC
. | TRBJ2-7 | 16 | TRBV7-9 | TRBD2 | CASSLVRRGRAYEQYF | TGTGCCAGCAGCTTAGTCCGCCGCGGGAGGGCCTACGAGCAGTACTTC
. | TRBJ2-7 | 15 | TRBV2 | . | CASSLEPTGTYEQYF | TGTGCCAGCAGTCTCGAACCGACAGGTACCTACGAGCAGTACTTC
. | TRBJ2-1 | 16 | TRBV25-1 | TRBD2 | CASRASGADAYNEQFF | TGTGCCAGCAGAGCTAGCGGGGCGGACGCCTACAATGAGCAGTTCTTC
. | TRBJ2-2 | 16 | TRBV5-1 | TRBD1 | CASSLATGGRSGELFF | TGCGCCAGCAGCTTGGCCACAGGGGGTAGATCCGGGGAGCTGTTTTTT
. | TRBJ2-1 | 15 | TRBV2 | TRBD2 | CASSERSGRANEQFF | TGTGCCAGCAGTGAAAGGAGCGGGAGGGCGAATGAGCAGTTCTTC
. | TRBJ2-1 | 15 | TRBV15 | TRBD2 | CATSRGLAGTNEQFF | TGTGCCACCAGCAGAGGCCTAGCGGGAACCAATGAGCAGTTCTTC
. | TRBJ1-1 | 16 | TRBV27 | TRBD1 | CASRAWTGELNTEAFF | TGTGCCAGCAGAGCTTGGACAGGGGAACTGAACACTGAAGCTTTCTTT
. | TRBJ2-7 | 15 | TRBV9 | TRBD1 | CASSAPGQGYHEQYF | TGTGCCAGCAGCGCGCCGGGACAGGGATATCACGAGCAGTACTTC
. | TRBJ2-1 | 15 | TRBV2 | . | CASRRLGGGYNEQFF | TGTGCCAGCAGGAGACTAGGGGGGGGTTACAATGAGCAGTTCTTC
. | TRBJ2-5 | 16 | TRBV12-2 | . | CASRFGLGLSGETQYF | TGTGCAAGTCGCTTTGGCTTGGGCTTAAGTGGGGAGACCCAGTACTTC
. | TRBJ1-1 | 17 | TRBV4-2 | . | CASSQEAYGGSGTEAFF | TGTGCCAGCAGCCAAGAGGCGTACGGGGGATCGGGGACTGAAGCTTTCTTT
. | TRBJ2-6 | 15 | TRBV6-4 | . | CASSPLSSGANVLTF | TGTGCCAGCAGCCCCCTGAGCTCTGGGGCCAACGTCCTGACTTTC
once | TRBJ1-5 | 14 | TRBV28 | . | CASQGGMGNQPQHF | TGTGCCAGCCAAGGGGGAATGGGCAATCAGCCCCAGCATTTT
. | TRBJ1-1 | 14 | TRBV28 | TRBD1 | CASSLWDRGNLAFF | TGTGCCAGCAGTTTATGGGACAGGGGGAATTTAGCTTTCTTT
. | TRBJ2-2 | 17 | TRBV5-4 | TRBD1 | CASSPSLDRADTGELFF | TGTGCCAGCAGCCCCTCCCTCGACAGGGCAGACACCGGGGAGCTGTTTTTT
once | TRBJ2-7 | 14 | TRBV6-1 | . | CASRGTPSSYEQYF | TGTGCCAGCAGGGGGACTCCGAGCTCCTACGAGCAGTACTTC
. | TRBJ2-1 | 18 | TRBV5-1 | TRBD2 | CASSKGLAGGPTLNEQFF | TGCGCCAGCAGCAAGGGACTAGCGGGAGGGCCGACCCTCAATGAGCAGTTCTTC
once | TRBJ2-5 | 12 | TRBV28 | TRBD1 | CAIRQGGKTQYF | TGTGCCATCCGACAGGGGGGAAAGACCCAGTACTTC
. | TRBJ2-2 | 13 | TRBV5-4 | . | CASSLRNTGELFF | TGTGCCAGCAGCTTGCGGAACACCGGGGAGCTGTTTTTT
. | TRBJ1-5 | 15 | TRBV6-4 | . | CASSEEAGDYQPQHF | TGTGCCAGCAGTGAGGAGGCGGGAGACTATCAGCCCCAGCATTTT
few | TRBJ1-6 | 14 | TRBV5-4 | . | CASSLDRNNSPLHF | TGTGCCAGCAGCTTGGACAGGAATAATTCACCCCTCCACTTT
. | TRBJ1-1 | 16 | TRBV7-8 | TRBD1 | CASDPIRTGKGTEAFF | TGTGCCAGCGACCCGATTCGGACAGGGAAGGGCACTGAAGCTTTCTTT
. | TRBJ1-2 | 16 | TRBV4-2 | . | CASSQPSGGTHYGYTF | TGTGCCAGCAGCCAGCCTAGTGGGGGGACTCACTATGGCTACACCTTC